This is a list of T cell receptor beta chains from one sample in a study of T cell responses to AZD1222 COVID-19 vaccine. Some clones are missing from TCRdb's copy, which holds only in-frame ones; the method was immunoSEQ multiplex PCR. The sample lists under 130,000 clones, around 89% seen once, with approximately 10% in the top ten. The sample was peripheral blood, taken on day 0 of AZD1222 vaccination. The receptors here all came from an adult in good health. CDR3s include the opening cysteine and the closing phenylalanine or tryptophan. D genes are given only for firm matches. For some rows the clone size is stated as once, few or many, or as a class when expanded; others skip it.

>NA|TRBV10-2|NA|TRBJ2-2
CASSESARGELFF
TGCGCCAGCAGTGAGTCGGCCAGGGGGGAGCTGTTTTTT
>once|TRBV2|NA|TRBJ1-2
CASSTGQSYGYTF
TGTGCCAGCAGTACCGGACAGAGCTATGGCTACACCTTC
>NA|TRBV5-4|NA|TRBJ2-1
CASSEKGGMSYNEQFF
TGTGCCAGCAGCGAGAAGGGGGGGATGTCCTACAATGAGCAGTTCTTC
>NA|TRBV6-5|NA|TRBJ1-2
CASSYYRDKGYGYTF
TGTGCCAGCAGTTACTACAGGGATAAGGGCTATGGCTACACCTTC
>NA|TRBV6-2/TRBV6-3|NA|TRBJ2-7
CASSREGLEQYF
TGTGCCAGCAGCAGGGAAGGGCTCGAGCAGTACTTC
>NA|TRBV12-3/TRBV12-4|NA|TRBJ2-3
CASRAGLTDTQYF
TGTGCCAGCAGGGCAGGGCTCACAGATACGCAGTATTTT
>once|TRBV19|NA|TRBJ1-1
CASRGLGNTEAFF
TGTGCCAGTCGGGGGTTGGGGAACACTGAAGCTTTCTTT
>NA|TRBV5-4|NA|TRBJ2-6
CASSYSGANVLTF
TGTGCCAGCAGCTACTCTGGGGCCAACGTCCTGACTTTC
>NA|TRBV6-5|NA|TRBJ2-7
CASRVAESYEQYF
TGTGCCAGCAGGGTGGCTGAATCCTACGAGCAGTACTTC
>few|TRBV3-1/TRBV3-2|TRBD2|TRBJ2-7
CASSLTSGRIYEQYF
TGTGCCAGCAGCCTTACCAGCGGGAGAATCTACGAGCAGTACTTC
>NA|TRBV9|NA|TRBJ2-3
CASSVGTAVRTDTQYF
TGTGCCAGCAGCGTAGGGACAGCCGTTAGAACAGATACGCAGTATTTT
>NA|TRBV19|NA|TRBJ1-2
CASREDRAYGYTF
TGTGCCAGTAGGGAGGACAGAGCCTATGGCTACACCTTC
>NA|TRBV19|NA|TRBJ1-1
CASSIGGGSFEAFF
TGTGCCAGTAGTATAGGTGGAGGGAGTTTCGAAGCTTTCTTT
>NA|TRBV19|NA|TRBJ2-3
CASSNNQDTQYF
TGTGCCAGTAGTAACAACCAAGATACGCAGTATTTT
>NA|TRBV19|NA|TRBJ1-5
CASSTTLSGVSNQPQHF
TGTGCCAGTAGTACAACCCTATCGGGGGTAAGCAATCAGCCCCAGCATTTT
>NA|TRBV21-1|NA|TRBJ2-1
CASSKAQGQYNEQFF
TGTGCCAGCAGCAAAGCACAGGGCCAATACAATGAGCAGTTCTTC
>NA|TRBV3-1/TRBV3-2|NA|TRBJ1-1
CASSQGDPVNTEAFF
TGTGCCAGCAGCCAGGGGGATCCCGTGAACACTGAAGCTTTCTTT
>few|TRBV4-2|TRBD1|TRBJ2-2
CASSQAQGAVGELFF
TGTGCCAGCAGCCAAGCACAGGGGGCGGTCGGGGAGCTGTTTTTT
>NA|TRBV2|TRBD2|TRBJ2-1
CASSVGLAGGPLSRNEQFF
TGTGCCAGCAGTGTAGGACTAGCGGGAGGGCCCCTTTCGCGGAATGAGCAGTTCTTC
>NA|TRBV19|NA|TRBJ1-2
CASSIMGSHYGYTF
TGTGCCAGTAGTATCATGGGATCGCACTATGGCTACACCTTC
>once|TRBV27|TRBD2|TRBJ2-2
CASSFRTGTSVRGTGELFF
TGTGCCAGCAGTTTCCGGACCGGGACTAGCGTTAGGGGCACCGGGGAGCTGTTTTTT
>NA|TRBV5-8|NA|TRBJ2-1
CASSRQGTTYNEQFF
TGTGCCAGCAGCAGGCAGGGGACTACCTACAATGAGCAGTTCTTC
>NA|TRBV4-3|NA|TRBJ2-3
CASSQDGDRTDTQYF
TGCGCCAGCAGCCAAGACGGAGACCGCACAGATACGCAGTATTTT
>NA|TRBV28|TRBD2|TRBJ2-7
CASSSAGTRGRYEQYF
TGTGCCAGCAGCTCAGCCGGGACTAGAGGTCGGTACGAGCAGTACTTC
>once|TRBV5-1|TRBD2|TRBJ2-1
CASKGTSGENEQFF
TGCGCCAGCAAGGGGACTAGCGGGGAGAATGAGCAGTTCTTC
>NA|TRBV29-1|NA|TRBJ2-2
CSVRRDTNTGELFF
TGCAGCGTTCGACGGGACACTAACACCGGGGAGCTGTTTTTT
>NA|TRBV27|NA|TRBJ1-1
CASSHGPLGTEAFF
TGTGCCAGCAGTCACGGACCCCTGGGGACTGAAGCTTTCTTT
>NA|TRBV5-1|NA|TRBJ1-1
CASQAGGGSTEAFF
TGCGCCAGCCAAGCCGGGGGTGGGAGCACTGAAGCTTTCTTT
>NA|TRBV19|NA|TRBJ1-1
CASTPFGGSEAFF
TGTGCCAGTACCCCATTTGGGGGGAGTGAAGCTTTCTTT
>NA|TRBV6-5|NA|TRBJ1-1
CASSSLGRDKNTEAFF
TGTGCCAGCAGTTCTCTTGGTCGGGACAAGAACACTGAAGCTTTCTTT
>NA|TRBV19|NA|TRBJ2-1
CASSISGSPYNEQFF
TGTGCCAGTAGTATTAGTGGGAGCCCCTACAATGAGCAGTTCTTC
>NA|TRBV30|TRBD2|TRBJ2-2
CAWSKIAGGTGELFF
TGTGCCTGGAGTAAGATAGCGGGCGGCACCGGGGAGCTGTTTTTT
>few|TRBV30|NA|TRBJ2-1
CAWKGPRNEQFF
TGTGCCTGGAAGGGTCCGCGCAATGAGCAGTTCTTC
>once|TRBV3-1/TRBV3-2|TRBD1|TRBJ1-2
CASSQDRTGQYYGYTF
TGTGCCAGCAGCCAAGATCGGACGGGACAGTACTATGGCTACACCTTC
>NA|TRBV28|NA|TRBJ1-6
CASSLERSSYNSPLHF
TGTGCCAGCAGTTTGGAGCGGAGCTCCTATAATTCACCCCTCCACTTT
>NA|TRBV27|TRBD2|TRBJ2-1
CASSRTSGPYNEQFF
TGTGCCAGCAGCCGGACTAGCGGGCCCTACAATGAGCAGTTCTTC
>NA|TRBV20-1|NA|TRBJ1-6
CSASSSSSGSSYNSPLHF
TGCAGTGCCAGTTCCTCGTCCAGCGGGAGCTCCTATAATTCACCCCTCCACTTT
>NA|TRBV5-1|NA|TRBJ2-2
CASSLVIPRANTGELFF
TGCGCCAGCAGCTTGGTTATCCCTAGAGCCAACACCGGGGAGCTGTTTTTT
>NA|TRBV4-1|TRBD2|TRBJ2-5
CASSQGGPREGRETQYF
TGCGCCAGCAGCCAAGGAGGGCCCCGGGAGGGCCGGGAGACCCAGTACTTC
>few|TRBV19|NA|TRBJ2-5
CASSSDPGETQYF
TGTGCCAGTAGTTCAGACCCGGGGGAGACCCAGTACTTC
>NA|TRBV7-9|TRBD1|TRBJ2-7
CASSSQGEQYF
TGTGCCAGCAGCTCACAGGGGGAGCAGTACTTC
>NA|TRBV28|NA|TRBJ1-3
CASTKHSGNTIYF
TGTGCCAGCACCAAACACTCTGGAAACACCATATATTTT
>NA|TRBV6-1|NA|TRBJ1-2
CASSEGRLANYGYTF
TGTGCCAGCAGTGAAGGACGGTTAGCTAACTATGGCTACACCTTC
>NA|TRBV7-3|NA|TRBJ1-5
CASSSGGGQPQHF
TGTGCCAGCAGCTCGGGGGGAGGCCAGCCCCAGCATTTT
>few|TRBV3-1/TRBV3-2|NA|TRBJ1-3
CASSHRYRANTIYF
TGTGCCAGCAGCCACCGTTACAGGGCGAACACCATATATTTT
>few|TRBV13|TRBD1|TRBJ2-7
CASSSYPTGVEQYF
TGTGCCAGCAGCTCGTACCCCACAGGGGTCGAGCAGTACTTC
>NA|TRBV11-2|NA|TRBJ2-1
CASSLVTSPYNEQFF
TGTGCCAGCAGCTTAGTTACTAGCCCTTACAATGAGCAGTTCTTC
>NA|TRBV5-1|TRBD2|TRBJ2-7
CASTQGLAGVYEQYF
TGCGCCAGCACCCAAGGGTTAGCGGGAGTGTACGAGCAGTACTTC
>NA|TRBV9|TRBD1|TRBJ2-1
CASSVPGQGNEQFF
TGTGCCAGCAGCGTACCGGGACAGGGTAACGAGCAGTTCTTC
>NA|TRBV28|TRBD1|TRBJ2-3
CASSLGQGPDTQYF
TGTGCCAGCAGTCTAGGACAGGGCCCAGATACGCAGTATTTT
>NA|TRBV19|NA|TRBJ1-5
CASSVDWGGQPQHF
TGTGCCAGTAGCGTCGACTGGGGTGGTCAGCCCCAGCATTTT
>NA|TRBV19|NA|TRBJ1-5
CASSIVGDSNQPQHF
TGTGCCAGTAGTATAGTAGGGGATAGCAATCAGCCCCAGCATTTT
>NA|TRBV9|NA|TRBJ1-4
CASSVGLARGEKLFF
TGTGCCAGCAGCGTAGGGTTAGCAAGGGGTGAAAAACTGTTTTTT
>NA|TRBV24-1|TRBD1|TRBJ1-4
CATSVGQGGDEKLFF
TGTGCCACCAGTGTGGGGCAGGGGGGAGATGAAAAACTGTTTTTT